The 21 T cell receptor beta chains reported below all come from one sample, sequenced in a study of T cell changes during pregnancy in multiple sclerosis. Method: immunoSEQ multiplex PCR; TCRdb's copy keeps in-frame clones and lacks some. The sample carries over 20,000 clones, about 89% recorded once. The specimen comprised CD4+ T cells from peripheral blood mononuclear cells, sampled in the third trimester of pregnancy. These receptors all stem from a female donor in good health, enrolled as a control in a pregnancy study.

The chain employs TRBV27 and TRBJ2-2, with 12 bases fitting TRBD2. The germline V gene encodes CDR1 MNHEY and CDR2 SMNVEV (reference sequence). The length of the CDR3 is 18 residues. V gave up 5 bases and J gave up 6 bases; unmatched junction bases: 13. In nucleotides, the CDR3 is TGTGCCAGCAGTCCACGACTAGCGGGAGAAGGATCTGCCGGGGAGCTGTTTTTT. Translation gives CASSPRLAGEGSAGELFF.

This chain connects TRBV7-2 to TRBJ1-4, with D tentatively TRBD1 (6 bases). Trimming took 3 bases from V and 6 from J, leaving 14 bases between them. The CDR3 consists of 15 residues. Germline V gene sequence: CDR1 SGHTA, CDR2 FQGNSA. The CDR3 sequence: CASSFTGSLDEKLFF. The CDR3 region has the DNA TGTGCCAGCAGCTTTACAGGGTCTCTGGATGAAAAACTGTTTTTT.

The chain has TRBV4-3 and TRBJ1-6, with 8 bases aligning to TRBD1. The CDR3 spans 17 residues. CDR1 is LGHNA and CDR2 is YSLEER in the germline V gene. The V segment lost 2 bases and the J segment 5 bases; nucleotides outside the gene matches: 8. The CDR3 nucleotides are TGCGCCAGCAGCCAAACAGGGGGTGGTGTCGATAATTCACCCCTCCACTTT. Translation gives CASSQTGGGVDNSPLHF.

The chain is built from TRBV5-1 and TRBJ1-1, with D possibly matching TRBD1 (6 bases). Trimming took 6 bases from V and 1 from J, leaving 10 bases between them. Germline V CDR1 and CDR2: SGHRS, YFSETQ. This CDR3 comprises 13 residues. The CDR3 loop is CASTARGNTEAFF. CDR3 DNA sequence: TGCGCCAGCACGGCCAGGGGGAACACTGAAGCTTTCTTT.

The rearrangement joins TRBV11-2 to TRBJ1-3; possibly TRBD1 for D (5 bases). The length of the CDR3 is 16 residues. Germline-derived CDR1 and CDR2 are SGHAT and FQNNGV. V lost 1 base, J lost 0 bases, and 10 bases lay in between. The CDR3 DNA sequence: TGTGCCAGCAGCTTAGCAGGGCGCGGCTCTGGAAACACCATATATTTT. It yields the protein CASSLAGRGSGNTIYF.

V usage is TRBV7-9 and J usage is TRBJ2-3; 10 nucleotides match TRBD2. J was trimmed by 3 bases and V by 4 bases; bases with no gene match: 7. Germline lookup yields CDR1 SEHNR and CDR2 FQNEAQ (reference sequence). The CDR3 is made up of 16 amino acids. In DNA form, the CDR3 reads TGTGCCAGCAGCTCATTTCTAGCGGGAGATACAGATACGCAGTATTTT. It encodes CASSSFLAGDTDTQYF. Together with reference TRBV7-9 and TRBJ2-3, the CDR3 gives the full variable domain: DTGVSQNPRHKITKRGQNVTFRCDPISEHNRLYWYRQTLGQGPEFLTYFQNEAQLEKSRLLSDRFSAERPKGSFSTLEIQRTEQGDSAMYLCASSSFLAGDTDTQYFGPGTRLTVL.

This chain connects TRBV28 to TRBJ1-2; 10 bases fit TRBD1. CDR1 is MDHEN, CDR2 SYDVKM, per germline. V trimming: 6 bases; J trimming: 8 bases; junction bases outside the gene matches: 18. The length of the CDR3 is 17 residues. Written as DNA, the CDR3 is TGTGCCAGCAGCCCACGCCGCGGGACAGGGGAAAAGCGGGGCTACACCTTC. Translated: CASSPRRGTGEKRGYTF.

This chain uses TRBV27 with TRBJ1-2; 9 nucleotides line up with TRBD1. The CDR3 has 14 residues. The trim removed 10 bases at V and 8 bases at J, leaving 14 bases unmatched. Germline lookup yields CDR1 MNHEY and CDR2 SMNVEV (reference sequence). The CDR3 bases are TGTGCCACCTTCTCGGGACAGGGTCTTCGGGGCTACACCTTC. Its translation is CATFSGQGLRGYTF.

The chain has TRBV30 and TRBJ1-5, with 10 bases matching TRBD1. The trim removed 0 bases at V and 7 bases at J, leaving 6 bases unmatched. From germline, CDR1 is GTSNPN and CDR2 SVGIG (reference sequence). CDR3 size: 15 residues. The CDR3 region has the DNA TGTGCCTGGAGTGTATGGGACAGGGGAGGCCAGCCCCAGCATTTT. Its translation: CAWSVWDRGGQPQHF.

The chain couples TRBV19 to TRBJ2-4, with D possibly being TRBD1 (6 bases). V lost 9 bases, J lost 1 base, and 13 bases lay in between. This CDR3 contains 14 residues. Looked up from germline, CDR1 is LNHDA and CDR2 is SQIVND (reference sequence). This chain's CDR3 is CASRPQGAKNIQYF. The CDR3 DNA follows: TGTGCCAGCAGACCCCAGGGGGCCAAAAACATTCAGTACTTC.

The V and J genes are TRBV7-6 and TRBJ2-1; maybe TRBD1 (7 bases). V lost 4 bases and J 9 bases, leaving 25 bases between the germline ends. The CDR3 is made up of 17 amino acids. Germline CDR1 reads SGHVS; CDR2 reads FNYEAQ. CDR3 region: CASSSSGGRGARVEQFF. In nucleotides, the CDR3 is TGTGCCAGCAGCTCCTCAGGGGGGCGGGGAGCACGGGTTGAGCAGTTCTTC.

V gene TRBV29-1 combines with J gene TRBJ2-5; TRBD2 aligns across 7 bases. Losses at the gene ends were 6 bases for V and 5 bases for J; bases not matched to a gene: 6. CDR3 length: 12 amino acids. From germline, CDR1 is SQVTM and CDR2 ANQGSEA. The CDR3 here is CSVASGIETQYF. Here the CDR3 DNA reads TGCAGCGTAGCCAGCGGGATTGAGACCCAGTACTTC.

The chain couples TRBV28 to TRBJ1-2, with TRBD1 as a possible D gene (5 bases). This CDR3 has 11 residues. Trimming took off 4 bases at V and 7 bases at J, with 7 bases between the two ends. Germline CDR1 and CDR2: MDHEN and SYDVKM. The CDR3 DNA reads TGTGCCAGCAGTTGGAGGGGTGGCTACACCTTC. It specifies CASSWRGGYTF.

This sequence joins TRBV6-1 and TRBJ2-5, with TRBD1 matching 10 bases. The CDR3 runs 16 residues. After removal of 2 bases from V and 2 bases from J, the junction contained 5 bases not matched to a gene. Germline assignment: CDR1 MNHNS and CDR2 SASEGT. The CDR3 spells CASSERDRGLQETQYF. The CDR3 nucleotides read TGTGCCAGCAGTGAACGTGACAGGGGGCTACAAGAGACCCAGTACTTC.

J is TRBJ1-1 and V is TRBV20-1; no clear D. V shed 1 base and J shed 11 bases, with 8 bases lying between them. Germline V CDR1 and CDR2: DFQATT, SNEGSKA (reference sequence). The CDR3 contains 10 residues. The CDR3 reads CSARAVRAFF. CDR3 bases: TGCAGTGCTAGAGCCGTGAGGGCTTTCTTT.

V and J are TRBV2 and TRBJ1-2, with D tentatively TRBD1 (5 bases). Deletions cut 6 bases from V and 4 bases from J, with 12 bases between. The CDR3 has 13 amino acids. Germline V gene data show CDR1 as SNHLY and CDR2 as FYNNEI. Written as DNA, the CDR3 is TGTGCCAGCAGCATCGTAACAGGCTATGGCTACACCTTC. It encodes CASSIVTGYGYTF.

The chain has TRBV7-9 and TRBJ1-4, with 7 bases fitting TRBD1. Looked up from germline, CDR1 is SEHNR and CDR2 is FQNEAQ (reference sequence). The CDR3 is 16 amino acids. The J segment lost 4 bases and the V segment lost 6 bases, leaving 11 bases of the junction unmatched. The CDR3 spells CASSNSEGQFNEKLFF. CDR3 sequence (DNA): TGTGCCAGCAGTAATAGTGAGGGACAGTTTAATGAAAAACTGTTTTTT.

The CDR3 bases are TGTGCCAGCCAAGAAATGGGGCGGAGGAACACTGAAGCTTTCTTT. Amino acid sequence: CASQEMGRRNTEAFF. The chain joins TRBV7-8 to TRBJ1-1, with TRBD1 as a possible D gene (5 bases). V lost 8 bases and J lost 1, with 17 bases in between. From germline, CDR1 is SGHVS and CDR2 FQNEAQ. This CDR3 has 15 residues. Variable domain in full (rest from reference TRBV7-8 and TRBJ1-1): GAGVSQSPRYKVAKRGQDVALRCDPISGHVSLFWYQQALGQGPEFLTYFQNEAQLDKSGLPSDRFFAERPEGSVSTLKIQRTQQEDSAVYLCASQEMGRRNTEAFFGQGTRLTVV.

The chain uses TRBV28 and TRBJ2-1, with D unclear. V was pared by 5 bases and J by 1 base, with 6 bases between. Germline V lookup: CDR1 MDHEN, CDR2 SYDVKM. CDR3 length: 13 residues. DNA for the CDR3: TGTGCCAGCAGTCGTCCGTCCTACAATGAGCAGTTCTTC. Translating it yields CASSRPSYNEQFF.

The chain carries TRBV10-3 and TRBJ2-7; D possibly corresponds to TRBD1 (6 bases). Germline-derived CDR1 and CDR2 are ENHRY and SYGVKD. This CDR3 has 12 amino acids. Trimming shortened V by 4 bases and J by 4 bases, and 8 bases separated the two germline ends. The CDR3 sequence: CAISGTDYEQYF. Written as DNA, the CDR3 is TGTGCCATCAGTGGGACAGATTACGAGCAGTACTTC.

J is TRBJ1-6 and V is TRBV18, with 8 bases that match TRBD1. V was clipped by 2 bases and J by 5 bases; unmatched bases: 2. The CDR3 is made up of 15 amino acids. Germline V gene data show CDR1 as KGHSH and CDR2 as LQKENI. The CDR3 DNA reads TGTGCCAGCTCACCAAGACAGGGGAATAATTCACCCCTCCACTTT. This gives the protein CASSPRQGNNSPLHF.